The sequence of this TCR beta chain was determined in a study of control samples from healthy donors and cancer patients (dated by TCRdb to the early 2020s). For CDR1 and CDR2, the germline V gene lists MNHEY and SVGAGI. Germline trimming amounts to 6 bases on V and 6 bases on J, with 5 as the count of junction bases outside the gene matches. The CDR3 numbers 13 residues from cysteine through phenylalanine. Only CDR3 DNA is held: 39 bases, read in frame from base 1. Concerning this clone: Its antigen is currently not known. Base quality data are lacking; no much larger clone is found one base away. The same CDR3 is also encoded by other DNA sequences in this sample.

Libraries were made using the immunoSEQ multiplex PCR assay. In its TCRdb copy, this immuneACCESS table keeps in-frame sequences only and misses some clones. Where compared with another copy, unresolved V genes explain less than half of these, and the others have no known cause. Recorded for this sample are just under 150,000 clones; 91% of them occurred a single time. 3.2% of the sample is taken by the ten largest. Sequenced input: blood. The receptor chain draws on TRBV6-5 and TRBJ1-2; 9 nucleotides in the junction match TRBD1. The source is a young man in good health. The bases read TGTGCCAGCAGAATACAGGGGGCCGATGGCTACACCTTC. Its amino acids are CASRIQGADGYTF.